This passage covers 2 T cell receptor beta chains from one sample sequenced in a study of shared clonotypes between healthy human individuals (dated by TCRdb to about 2020). Library method: the immunoSEQ multiplex PCR assay. TCRdb carries this immuneACCESS record with in-frame sequences only. Its versions omit some clonotypes, under half of them owing to an unresolved V gene in the studies checked, with the rest unexplained. The sample contains 2,500,000 or so clones, over 85% of them found a single time. The ten largest clones represent roughly 0.39% of the sample. Sequencing was carried out using naive CD4+ T cells from PBMCs. The cell subset or site tag for this specimen amounts to: CD45RA+ positively selected. The receptors originated from a man between 18 and 35 years old in good health. Some clones in this sample may be carry-over from other donors' samples.

Concerning this clone: Different DNA sequences within this sample yield the same CDR3. The chain links TRBV18 to TRBJ1-1; perhaps TRBD1 as D (6 bases). Trimming took off 6 bases at V and 1 base at J, with 15 bases between the two ends. Germline V gene sequence: CDR1 KGHSH, CDR2 LQKENI. The CDR3 runs to 15 residues. CDR3 in amino acids: CASSPVTGRNTEAFF. CDR3 in DNA: TGTGCCAGCTCTCCCGTAACAGGGAGGAACACTGAAGCTTTCTTT.

A single count supports this clone. The chain links TRBV19 to TRBJ1-2; D uncertain. The CDR3 runs 15 residues. Germline lookup yields CDR1 LNHDA and CDR2 SQIVND (reference sequence). V dropped 4 bases and J dropped 5 bases, with 17 bases sitting between them. The CDR3 sequence is CASSSMGARHYGYTF. For the CDR3, the DNA is TGTGCCAGTAGTAGTATGGGTGCCCGGCATTATGGCTACACCTTC.